This TCR beta chain was profiled in a study of shared clonotypes between healthy human individuals. The study's findings and limits: Researchers sampled blood only, noting tissue repertoires likely differ.

Across several immunoSEQ plates, the genomic DNA of each subset was split evenly. Some clones are missing from TCRdb's copy, which holds only in-frame ones; the method was immunoSEQ multiplex PCR. This repertoire shows about 2.3 million clones, around 90% found once; its top ten account for approximately 0.39%. CDR1 is LNHDA and CDR2 is SQIVND in the germline V gene (reference sequence). The CDR3 is made up of 16 amino acids. The V and J ends lost 7 bases and 0 bases, in that order; junction bases with no gene match: 9. Caucasian adults living in Nashville, Tennessee, provided all samples. Comments on this clone: Its antigen is not known.

The sequenced material came from naive CD4+ T cells from PBMCs. The subset here: CD45RA+ positively selected. The rearrangement joins TRBV19 to TRBJ2-7; 10 bases match TRBD1. This TCR came from a man younger than 35 in good health. Some clones in this sample may be carry-over from other donors' samples. The CDR3 reads CASTPTGTGASYEQYF. CDR3 sequence (DNA): TGTGCCAGTACCCCAACGGGGACAGGGGCCTCCTACGAGCAGTACTTC.